This TCR beta chain appears in the sequencing data of a study of human T cells and chemical hapten exposure. TCRdb itself ran the RACE reads through MiXCR, one entry per CDR3 protein. This table holds 45,000 or so distinct CDR3 sequences, about 4.8% found once. Time point meaning: healthy volunteer bleed at 2 weeks. Blood, whole and unfractionated, served as the source for total RNA extraction. Germline V gene sequence: CDR1 MNHEY, CDR2 SMNVEV (reference sequence). V was shortened by 4 bases and J by 4 bases, with 16 bases between the two germline ends. The CDR3 extends over 15 amino acids. The sequence came from a human donor in good health. Some clones in this sample may be carry-over from other donors' samples. The chain links TRBV27 to TRBJ1-2, with a weak D call TRBD1 (5 bases). Sequences were obtained from whole blood. The CDR3 nucleotides are TGTGCCAGCAGTTCTGGGGGACGGGAGTTCTATGGCTACACCTTC. It specifies CASSSGGREFYGYTF.